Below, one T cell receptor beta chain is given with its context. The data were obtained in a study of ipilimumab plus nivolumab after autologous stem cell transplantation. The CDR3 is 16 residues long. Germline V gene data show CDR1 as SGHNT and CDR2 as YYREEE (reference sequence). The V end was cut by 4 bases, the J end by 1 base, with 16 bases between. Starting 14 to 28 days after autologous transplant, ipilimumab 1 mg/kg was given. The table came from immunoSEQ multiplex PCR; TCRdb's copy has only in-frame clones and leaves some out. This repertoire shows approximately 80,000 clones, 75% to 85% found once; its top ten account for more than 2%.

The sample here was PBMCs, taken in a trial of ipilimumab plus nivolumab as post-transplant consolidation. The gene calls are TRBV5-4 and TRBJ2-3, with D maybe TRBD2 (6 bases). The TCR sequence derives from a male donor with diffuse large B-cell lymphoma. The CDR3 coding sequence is TGTGCCAGCAGCCCGGGGGAGGTTCGGGGCACAGATACGCAGTATTTT. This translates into CASSPGEVRGTDTQYF.